Sequencing of this T cell receptor beta chain was carried out in a study of shared clonotypes between healthy human individuals (dated by TCRdb to the early 2020s). Regarding the complete study: The cohort included a few men and two women between 18 and 49 years of age. For each donor, CD4 naive and CD4 memory were each run on three plates, CD8 naive on two plates, and CD8 memory on one plate. The study deeply sequenced blood TCR repertoires of about 5 healthy adults to estimate repertoire size and the extent of clonotype sharing between individuals. Libraries were prepared and TCR repertoires were sequenced by different laboratories using diverse techniques, in order to increase sequencing depth and limit assay-specific biases. Between about 0.94 and 10 billion PBMCs per donor were obtained by leukapheresis.

As regards this clone: Its antigen is not yet known. No much larger clone exists at a distance of one base, and base qualities are not known.

Healthy HIV-negative adults with no recently reported acute infections or vaccinations were included as donors. Every donor was a Caucasian adult residing in Nashville, Tennessee, USA. CD4+ T cells were enriched through magnetic negative selection, after which naive cells were positively selected on CD45RA and the remaining negative fraction served as the memory subset. Blood was obtained by leukapheresis, after which PBMCs were separated by Ficoll-Histopaque density gradient centrifugation and cryopreserved in liquid nitrogen vapor phase. Purity and quantity of every magnetically sorted T cell population were checked by analytical flow cytometry. From each sorted fraction, genomic DNA was isolated and quantified by UV absorbance on a Nanodrop 2000c. The study at large found these results: Sampling was restricted to blood, and TCR repertoires in tissue are likely to differ from TCR repertoires in blood. Clonotypes shared by all four sorted-subset donors showed higher generation probabilities than non-shared clonotypes. Incomplete sequencing was indicated by rarefaction of sorted-subset datasets, despite the large sequencing depth. Naive subsets generally had larger estimated clonotype richness than memory subsets did. Pairwise subsampling indicated that sequencing depth was expected to affect the degree of clonotype sharing among donors. The genetic and exposure-history diversity represented was limited by the small number of donors. About 5% of naive CD4, 3.5% of naive CD8, approximately 2.2% of memory CD4, and over 0.35% of memory CD8 clonotypes were shared across four donors.

V loses 2 bases of germline sequence and J loses 5 bases, and the interval between the two ends is 9 bases. The CDR3 has 13 amino acids, counting the end cysteine and phenylalanine. The read is trimmed to its CDR3 DNA, 39 bases read in frame from base 1. CDR1 and CDR2, looked up from the germline V gene (reference sequence), are LNHDA and SQIVND. TCR CDR3 regions were amplified from genomic DNA by multiplex PCR using the deep immunoSEQ assay. Extracted genomic DNA from each cell subset was distributed evenly across all wells of several immunoSEQ 96-well plates, and each plate was treated as a replicate. For sorted subsets, 200 to 250 ng of genomic DNA, equivalent to 25,000 to 30,000 T cell genomes, went into each replicate PCR. Purified libraries were quantified with a Qubit 3.0 fluorometer, sized on a Bioanalyzer 2100, and re-quantified with the KAPA Library Quantification kit. Each immunoSEQ 96-well plate was sequenced on its own single-read 150-cycle Illumina NextSeq 550 flow cell. In the paper's pipeline: Because the immunoSEQ output included only junctional sequences and no quality scores, the filtering could not be the same as the filtering used for full-length reads. To assign V/J genes and CDR3, sequences were annotated against IMGT germline references using PyIR, a Python wrapper for IgBLAST v1.9. Reads were removed for weak V/J assignments (E-value above 1e-6), missing CDR3, stop codons, out-of-frame junctions, or ambiguous translated residues. V3J clonotypes were defined by identical inferred V gene, J gene, and CDR3 amino acid sequence. Percentage overlap between repertoires was calculated by dividing the number of shared unique clonotypes by the size of the smaller repertoire. Three approaches were used to assess repertoire richness: RTK rarefaction, the Chao1 estimator, and Recon v2.1 estimates of unobserved clonotypes. Generation probabilities for all TCRbeta clonotypes obtained by the gDNA method from several donors were computed using OLGA. In its TCRdb copy, this immuneACCESS table keeps in-frame sequences only and misses some clones. Where compared with another copy, unresolved V genes explain less than half of these, and the others have no known cause. From that table come the V and J calls and clone size; the DNA was used to work out D and trimming. This sample lists millions of clones; 90% to 95% were detected once. The ten top clones hold about 0.13% of the sample.

The V gene is TRBV19 and the J gene is TRBJ2-5, with the identity of the D gene unclear. The sequencing input was naive CD4+ T cells sorted from blood. The cell subset or site tag for this specimen amounts to: CD45RA+ positively selected. This TCR derives from a man aged 18 to 29 in good health. CDR3 region: CASSISRSETQYF. The bases read TGTGCCAGTAGTATAAGTCGTTCGGAGACCCAGTACTTC. Reference TRBV19 and TRBJ2-5 genes cover what lies past the CDR3, so the full variable domain is DGGITQSPKYLFRKEGQNVTLSCEQNLNHDAMYWYRQDPGQGLRLIYYSQIVNDFQKGDIAEGYSVSREKKESFPLTVTSAQKNPTAFYLCASSISRSETQYFGPGTRLLVL.